This is a list of T cell receptor beta chains from one sample in a study of blood T cell repertoires in COVID-19. Repertoires were generated with immunoSEQ multiplex PCR, while TCRdb's copy carries only in-frame clones and drops some. The top ten hold roughly 2.5% of the sample, which has over 20,000 clones, roughly 91% seen once. The sequencing input was peripheral blood. The receptors originated from a man aged 70-80 years with acute or convalescent COVID-19. The CDR3 runs from the conserved cysteine through the conserved F or W. A D gene is named only where the DNA matches it firmly. The size of a clone is reported for some rows only, either as once, few or many, or as a class for expanded clones.

TRBV18	few	TRBJ1-5	-	TGTGCCAGCTCAATGTACAGAAGCAATCAGCCCCAGCATTTT	CASSMYRSNQPQHF
TRBV5-1	few	TRBJ1-2	-	TGCGCCAGCAGCTTCGAAGGGTCGGGGTATGGCTACACCTTC	CASSFEGSGYGYTF
TRBV7-2	-	TRBJ1-2	TRBD1	TGTGCCAGCAGCCCCGGACAGGGGGGATTTTATGGCTACACCTTC	CASSPGQGGFYGYTF
TRBV28	-	TRBJ2-7	-	TGTGCCAGCAGTCTCACCAGGGAACCCTACGAGCAGTACTTC	CASSLTREPYEQYF
TRBV5-5	-	TRBJ2-7	-	TGTGCCAGCAGCTTGGTGTCTTCGGAGGTCTCCTACGAGCAGTACTTC	CASSLVSSEVSYEQYF
TRBV11-2	-	TRBJ2-1	TRBD2	TGTGCCAGCAGCCACCTAGCGGGGGACACCTACAATGAGCAGTTCTTC	CASSHLAGDTYNEQFF
TRBV27	-	TRBJ1-2	TRBD1	TGTGCCAGCAGCATCTTTTGGGGGACAGACTATGGCTACACCTTC	CASSIFWGTDYGYTF
TRBV7-9	-	TRBJ1-6	-	TGTGCCAGCAGCTTAGGTGCGGGGAATTCACCCCTCCACTTT	CASSLGAGNSPLHF
TRBV5-6	few	TRBJ1-1	-	TGTGCCAGCAGCTTGACTCTCTCGTCTTCAGCTTTCTTT	CASSLTLSSSAFF
TRBV2	-	TRBJ2-3	TRBD2	TGTGCCAGCAGGGAGCGGGAGACCTACACAGATACGCAGTATTTT	CASRERETYTDTQYF
TRBV6-5	-	TRBJ2-3	TRBD2	TGTGCCAGCAGTCGACGGGGGGTCCCAGATACGCAGTATTTT	CASSRRGVPDTQYF
TRBV6-2/TRBV6-3	-	TRBJ1-4	-	TGTGCCAGCAGCAACGCAGGCCCTGATGAAAAACTGTTTTTT	CASSNAGPDEKLFF
TRBV4-1	-	TRBJ2-7	TRBD1	TGCGCCAGCAGCCGTGACCAATCGGGACAGTACTCCTACGAGCAGTACTTC	CASSRDQSGQYSYEQYF
TRBV24-1	-	TRBJ2-2	-	TGTGCCACCGCCCGGACGGGGGACACCGGGGAGCTGTTTTTT	CATARTGDTGELFF
TRBV6-5	-	TRBJ2-2	-	TGTGCCAGCAGTTATGTAGGGCAGGGCGGTGGGGAGCTGTTTTTT	CASSYVGQGGGELFF
TRBV19	few	TRBJ1-1	TRBD1	TGTGCCAGTATCAGGACAGGTTTGAACACTGAAGCTTTCTTT	CASIRTGLNTEAFF
TRBV5-4	-	TRBJ1-1	TRBD1	TGTGCCAGCAGCCCGGACAGGGCGAACACTGAAGCTTTCTTT	CASSPDRANTEAFF
TRBV5-1	-	TRBJ2-7	-	TGCGCCAGCAGCTCAGACGCGATAGGGACATCCTACGAGCAGTACTTC	CASSSDAIGTSYEQYF
TRBV27	once	TRBJ2-7	TRBD2	TGTGCCAGCAGTTTGCGTGGGCTAGCGGGGCTGGCGAACTCCTACGAGCAGTACTTC	CASSLRGLAGLANSYEQYF
TRBV5-1	-	TRBJ2-3	-	TGCGCCAGCAGCTTGGATGGGGAGCGCACAGATACGCAGTATTTT	CASSLDGERTDTQYF
TRBV20-1	few	TRBJ2-7	-	TGCAGCGTGGACAGATCCTACGAGCAGTACTTC	CSVDRSYEQYF
TRBV15	-	TRBJ2-7	TRBD1	TGTGCCACCAGCAGGGACAGGGGCTACGAGCAGTACTTC	CATSRDRGYEQYF
TRBV5-4	-	TRBJ1-3	TRBD1	TGTGCCAGCAGCTTGGCAGGGGGCTCTGGAAACACCATATATTTT	CASSLAGGSGNTIYF
TRBV28	-	TRBJ1-5	TRBD1	TGTGCCAGCTTAGACAGGGGAAGTGATCAGCCCCAGCATTTT	CASLDRGSDQPQHF
TRBV11-2	-	TRBJ1-4	TRBD1	TGTGCCAGCAGCTTAGCCGAGGGGGCGGGTGAAAAACTGTTTTTT	CASSLAEGAGEKLFF
TRBV28	-	TRBJ2-7	TRBD1	TGTGCCAGCAGTTTTTTGGGACAGGTTAGCGAGCAGTACTTC	CASSFLGQVSEQYF
TRBV15	-	TRBJ2-7	TRBD2	TGTGCCACCAGCAGAGCGGGAGGGCCGAACTACGAGCAGTACTTC	CATSRAGGPNYEQYF
TRBV29-1	-	TRBJ2-7	TRBD1	TGCAGCGTGATGCCCGGGACAGGGGCCTACGAGCAGTACTTC	CSVMPGTGAYEQYF